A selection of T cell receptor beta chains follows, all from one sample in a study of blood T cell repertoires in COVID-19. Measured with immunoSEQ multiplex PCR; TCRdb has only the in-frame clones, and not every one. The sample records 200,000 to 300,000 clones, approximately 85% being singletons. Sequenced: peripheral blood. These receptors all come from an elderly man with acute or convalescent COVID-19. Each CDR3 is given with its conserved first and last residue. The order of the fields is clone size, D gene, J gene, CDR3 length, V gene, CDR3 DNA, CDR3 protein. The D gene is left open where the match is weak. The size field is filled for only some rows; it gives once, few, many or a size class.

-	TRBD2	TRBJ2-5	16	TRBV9	TGTGCCAGCAGCGTAGGGGCTAGCGGGGCCCAAGAGACCCAGTACTTC	CASSVGASGAQETQYF
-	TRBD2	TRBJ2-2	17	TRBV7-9	TGTGCCAGCAGCTCCGGGACTAGCGGGATGAACACCGGGGAGCTGTTTTTT	CASSSGTSGMNTGELFF
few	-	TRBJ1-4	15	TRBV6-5	TGTGCCAGCAGTTCGCTCAGGGGTGCTAATGAAAAACTGTTTTTT	CASSSLRGANEKLFF
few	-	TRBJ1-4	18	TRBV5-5	TGTGCCAGCAGCTTGATGGGGGCGATAGTAGGAACTAATGAAAAACTGTTTTTT	CASSLMGAIVGTNEKLFF
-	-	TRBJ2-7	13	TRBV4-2	TGTGCCAGCAGCCAAGTGGCCTCTTACGAGCAGTACTTC	CASSQVASYEQYF
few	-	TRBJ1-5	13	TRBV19	TGTGCCAGTATGGTGGGGCGCGATCAGCCCCAGCATTTT	CASMVGRDQPQHF
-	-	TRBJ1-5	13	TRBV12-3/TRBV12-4	TGTGCCAGCAGTTTGACAGTCAATCAGCCCCAGCATTTT	CASSLTVNQPQHF
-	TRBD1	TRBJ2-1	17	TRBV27	TGTGCCAGCAGTTTCCTTCCCACCGGGACAGATTACAATGAGCAGTTCTTC	CASSFLPTGTDYNEQFF
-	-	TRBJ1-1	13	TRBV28	TGTGCCAGCAGTCCCCCGCTCGGGGCTGAAGCTTTCTTT	CASSPPLGAEAFF
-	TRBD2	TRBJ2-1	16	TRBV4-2	TGTGCCAGCAGCCATGGGACTAGCGGGGGGGCCGATGAGCAGTTCTTC	CASSHGTSGGADEQFF
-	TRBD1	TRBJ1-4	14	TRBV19	TGTGCCAGTAGTATACAGGGGGTTCGCGAAAAACTGTTTTTT	CASSIQGVREKLFF
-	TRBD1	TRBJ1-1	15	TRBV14	TGTGCCAGCAGCCAAATGACAGGGATAGCGGCTGAAGCTTTCTTT	CASSQMTGIAAEAFF
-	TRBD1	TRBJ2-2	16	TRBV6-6	TGTGCCAGCCCCGCTGGACAGGGCTCGAACACCGGGGAGCTGTTTTTT	CASPAGQGSNTGELFF
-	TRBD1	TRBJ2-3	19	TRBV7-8	TGTGCCAGCAGCTTAGTCCTCCGAACAGGGGGCGTTGGCACAGATACGCAGTATTTT	CASSLVLRTGGVGTDTQYF
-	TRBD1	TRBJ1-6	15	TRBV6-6	TGTGCCAGCAGGCCGCGGGACAGTAATAATTCACCCCTCCACTTT	CASRPRDSNNSPLHF
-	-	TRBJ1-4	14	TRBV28	TGTGCCAGCAGTCCGACCTTACGGGTTGAAAAACTGTTTTTT	CASSPTLRVEKLFF
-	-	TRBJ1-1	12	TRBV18	TGTGCCAGCTCACGAGGGAACACTGAAGCTTTCTTT	CASSRGNTEAFF
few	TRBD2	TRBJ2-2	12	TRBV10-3	TGTGCATCGGGCCGGGAGGCCGGGGAGCTGTTTTTT	CASGREAGELFF
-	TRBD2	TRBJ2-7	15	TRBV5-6	TGTGCCAGCAGCTTGGGGGTTAGCGGGAGGGTCGAGCAGTACTTC	CASSLGVSGRVEQYF
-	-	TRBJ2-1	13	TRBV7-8	TGTGCCAGCAGCTCGCTGGGCGGGAATGAGCAGTTCTTC	CASSSLGGNEQFF
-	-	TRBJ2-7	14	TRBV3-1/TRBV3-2	TGTGCCAGCAGCCAATACAGGGAATCCTACGAGCAGTACTTC	CASSQYRESYEQYF
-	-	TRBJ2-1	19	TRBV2	TGTGCCAGCGGGAGAAACGGGCGGGGCGTCTGGGCTATACACAATGAGCAGTTCTTC	CASGRNGRGVWAIHNEQFF
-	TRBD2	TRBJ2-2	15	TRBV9	TGTGCCAGCAGCGTAGCTCGGGGGGGCCTCGGGGAGCTGTTTTTT	CASSVARGGLGELFF
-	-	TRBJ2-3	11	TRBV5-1	TGCGCCAGCAGCCAAGAGGATACGCAGTATTTT	CASSQEDTQYF
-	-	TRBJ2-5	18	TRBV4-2	TGTGCCAGCAGCCAAGGAGTCGCGGGGACGACAGCCCAAGAGACCCAGTACTTC	CASSQGVAGTTAQETQYF
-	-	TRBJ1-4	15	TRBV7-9	TGTGCCAGCAGCCCCTATGGAGGGGATGGCGAAAAACTGTTTTTT	CASSPYGGDGEKLFF
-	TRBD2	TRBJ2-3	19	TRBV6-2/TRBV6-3	TGTGCCAGCAGTCGGATGTCGGGACTAGCGGGGGGGCGGACAGATACGCAGTATTTT	CASSRMSGLAGGRTDTQYF
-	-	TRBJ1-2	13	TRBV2	TGTGCCAGCAGCGAGGACAGCCCCTATGGCTACACCTTC	CASSEDSPYGYTF
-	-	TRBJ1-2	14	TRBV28	TGTGCCAGCAGTTTATCGGGAGAGGATTATGGCTACACCTTC	CASSLSGEDYGYTF
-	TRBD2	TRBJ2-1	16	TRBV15	TGTGCCACCAGCAGAGAACGGACTAGCGTATACAATGAGCAGTTCTTC	CATSRERTSVYNEQFF
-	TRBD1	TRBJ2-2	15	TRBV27	TGTGCCAGCAGTCGGACAGGGACGAACACCGGGGAGCTGTTTTTT	CASSRTGTNTGELFF
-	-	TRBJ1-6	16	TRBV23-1	TGCGCCAGCAGTCAATCCTCCGGGGAGAGGGATTCACCCCTCCACTTT	CASSQSSGERDSPLHF
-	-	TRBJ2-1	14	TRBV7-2	TGTGCCAGCAGCTCTAGGAAGGGGCACAATGAGCAGTTCTTC	CASSSRKGHNEQFF
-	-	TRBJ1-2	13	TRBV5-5	TGTGCCAGCAGCTTGCTGGAGTTCTATGGCTACACCTTC	CASSLLEFYGYTF
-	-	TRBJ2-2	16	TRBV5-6	TGTGCCAGCAGCCCAGCCGGCAGGGGAAGCACCGGGGAGCTGTTTTTT	CASSPAGRGSTGELFF
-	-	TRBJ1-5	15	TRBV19	TGTGCCAGTAGTAGCGGGGGAGGCAGCAATCAGCCCCAGCATTTT	CASSSGGGSNQPQHF
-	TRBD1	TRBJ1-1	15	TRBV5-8	TGTGCCAGCAGCATGGACAGGGGGCCGGGCACTGAAGCTTTCTTT	CASSMDRGPGTEAFF
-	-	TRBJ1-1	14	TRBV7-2	TGTGCCAGCAGCTTAACGACAGGAGCCTTTGAAGCTTTCTTT	CASSLTTGAFEAFF
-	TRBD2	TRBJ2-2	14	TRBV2	TGTGCCAGCAGTGCCTCTAGCGGCACCGGGGAGCTGTTTTTT	CASSASSGTGELFF
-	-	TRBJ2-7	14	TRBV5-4	TGTGCCAGCAGGAAGGACAGAAGCTCCTACGAGCAGTACTTC	CASRKDRSSYEQYF
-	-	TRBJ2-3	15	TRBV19	TGTGCCAGTAGTATTGTCGCGGGGTTTGCGAGTACGCAGTATTTT	CASSIVAGFASTQYF
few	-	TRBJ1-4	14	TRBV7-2	TGTGCCAGCAGCTTATTGAGTTTCAATGAAAAACTGTTTTTT	CASSLLSFNEKLFF
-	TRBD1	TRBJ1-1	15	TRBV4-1	TGCGCCAGCAGCCAGTCGGGACAGGCGACCACTGAAGCTTTCTTT	CASSQSGQATTEAFF
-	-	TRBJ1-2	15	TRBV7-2	TGTGCCAGCAGCTTAGCGCGCGTACTAAACTATGGCTACACCTTC	CASSLARVLNYGYTF
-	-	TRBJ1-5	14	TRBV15	TGTGCCACCACCCTTGGGGCGAGCAATCAGCCCCAGCATTTT	CATTLGASNQPQHF
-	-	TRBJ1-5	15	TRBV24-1	TGTGCCACAGAGAAGGAGGGAGCGGGCAATCAGCCCCAGCATTTT	CATEKEGAGNQPQHF
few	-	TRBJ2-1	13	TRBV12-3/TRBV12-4	TGTGCCAGCAGTTTGACCACGGGGAATGAGCAGTTCTTC	CASSLTTGNEQFF
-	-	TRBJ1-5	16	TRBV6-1	TGTGCCAGCAGTGATAGACAGGTCTTTAGCAATCAGCCCCAGCATTTT	CASSDRQVFSNQPQHF
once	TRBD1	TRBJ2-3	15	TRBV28	TGTGCCAGCACGCACAGGGGGCAGGGCACAGATACGCAGTATTTT	CASTHRGQGTDTQYF
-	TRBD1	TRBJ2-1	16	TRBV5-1	TGCGCCAGCAGCACCTCCGGGACAGGGAATGCCAATGAGCAGTTCTTC	CASSTSGTGNANEQFF
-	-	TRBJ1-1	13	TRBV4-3	TGCGCCAGCAGCCAAGATTCAGGGGCAGGAGCTTTCTTT	CASSQDSGAGAFF
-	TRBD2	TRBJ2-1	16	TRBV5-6	TGTGCCAGCAGCTTGGGGCTAGCGGGAGGCTACAATGAGCAGTTCTTC	CASSLGLAGGYNEQFF
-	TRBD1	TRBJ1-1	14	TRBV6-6	TGTGCCAGCAGTTCCCGGGACAGCTACCTTGCCGCTTTCTTT	CASSSRDSYLAAFF
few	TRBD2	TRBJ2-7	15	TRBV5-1	TGCGCCAGCAGTCCACCTAGCGGGAGGGAGTACGAGCAGTACTTC	CASSPPSGREYEQYF
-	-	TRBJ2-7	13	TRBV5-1	TGCGCCAGCAGCCAAATTGAGACGGGCGAGCAGTACTTC	CASSQIETGEQYF
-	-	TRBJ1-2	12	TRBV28	TGTGCCAGCAGTCCTAGGCCCTATGGCTACACCTTC	CASSPRPYGYTF
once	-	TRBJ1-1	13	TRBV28	TGTGCCAGCAGCTCTAGTGGACTCGACGAAGCTTTCTTT	CASSSSGLDEAFF
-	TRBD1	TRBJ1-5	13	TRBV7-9	TGTGCCAGCAGCTCCGGACAGGCACAGCCCCAGCATTTT	CASSSGQAQPQHF
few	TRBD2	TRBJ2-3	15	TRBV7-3	TGTGCCAGCAGCTCAGCGGGAGGACCCACAGATACGCAGTATTTT	CASSSAGGPTDTQYF